Below, 20 T cell receptor beta chains from the same sample are listed, as sequenced in a study of T cell repertoires in aging, cancer and after chemotherapy. A mixed TRB-A/B primer pool amplified rearranged TRB by multiplex touch-down PCR. One entry per CDR3 protein, called by TCRdb with MiXCR from the multiplex PCR reads. The sample has about 10,000 distinct CDR3 sequences; 20% to 25% are singletons. Amplification of TCR beta used genomic DNA extracted from peripheral blood. Sequencing input: blood. The receptors originated from a human donor in good health.

The V and J genes are TRBV19 and TRBJ2-5; 14 bases align to TRBD2. V was clipped by 4 bases and J by 5 bases; unmatched bases: 3. CDR3 length: 15 residues. The V gene's germline CDR1 is LNHDA and CDR2 SQIVND (reference sequence). The chain's CDR3 is CASSRLAGGLETQYF. The CDR3 region has the DNA TGTGCCAGTAGTAGACTAGCGGGAGGGCTGGAGACCCAGTACTTC. Full variable domain (rest looked up from reference TRBV19 and TRBJ2-5): DGGITQSPKYLFRKEGQNVTLSCEQNLNHDAMYWYRQDPGQGLRLIYYSQIVNDFQKGDIAEGYSVSREKKESFPLTVTSAQKNPTAFYLCASSRLAGGLETQYFGPGTRLLVL.

The gene calls are TRBV11-2 and TRBJ2-5; 7 bases match TRBD2. The CDR3 consists of 15 residues. The junction had 6 bases not matched to a gene; V was cut back by 0 bases and J by 5 bases. The germline V gene encodes CDR1 SGHAT and CDR2 FQNNGV. CDR3 loop: CASSLEGGGDETQYF. The CDR3 region has the DNA TGTGCCAGCAGCTTAGAGGGGGGAGGGGATGAGACCCAGTACTTC.

A word on this clonotype: A single base separates this from a much larger clone, so it may be a read error. V gene TRBV29-1 combines with J gene TRBJ1-4; a weak D match, TRBD1 (6 bases). CDR3 length equals 14 residues. Trimming shortened V by 5 bases and J by 7 bases, and 17 bases separated the two germline ends. Germline CDR1 and CDR2: SQVTM and ANQGSEA. In DNA form, the CDR3 reads TGCAGCGTTTTAAAGAGTCAGGGGCGTGAAAAACTGTTTTTT. Its protein product is CSVLKSQGREKLFF.

The chain uses TRBV20-1 and TRBJ2-3; 9 bases match TRBD1. Germline assignment: CDR1 DFQATT and CDR2 SNEGSKA (reference sequence). The CDR3 runs 15 residues. V trimming: 2 bases; J trimming: 2 bases; junction bases outside the gene matches: 5. CDR3 region: CSARRDRENTDTQYF. The CDR3 DNA is TGCAGTGCTAGACGGGACAGGGAGAACACAGATACGCAGTATTTT.

V gene TRBV5-1 combines with J gene TRBJ1-2; the match to TRBD1 covers 7 bases. The CDR3 contains 15 residues. With V trimmed by 4 bases and J by 0 bases, 6 bases remained unmatched. From germline, CDR1 is SGHRS and CDR2 YFSETQ. The CDR3 sequence: CASSRGTDANYGYTF. CDR3 nucleotide sequence: TGCGCCAGCAGCAGGGGGACAGACGCTAACTATGGCTACACCTTC.

Comments on this clonotype: A much larger clone lies a single base off, so this may be a read error. The gene calls are TRBV6-5 and TRBJ2-1, with D unresolved. Germline V gene lookup returns CDR1 MNHEY and CDR2 SVGAGI. Deletions cut 4 bases from V and 4 bases from J, with 14 bases between. This CDR3 comprises 15 residues. CDR3 nucleotides: TGTGCCAGCAGTTTGAAGGAAGACGGGTACAATGAGCAGTTCTTC. Protein sequence: CASSLKEDGYNEQFF.

By frequency in the sample, this clonotype is medium-sized (0.01 to 0.1%). J is TRBJ1-1 and V is TRBV19, with TRBD1 as a possible D gene (5 bases). This CDR3 region has 15 residues. Germline-derived CDR1 and CDR2 are LNHDA and SQIVND (reference sequence). Trimming left V 3 bases short and J 5 bases short, with 16 bases between. The CDR3: CASSISWQGGTEAFF. The CDR3 DNA follows: TGTGCCAGTAGTATCAGCTGGCAGGGCGGTACTGAAGCTTTCTTT.

By proportion, this clonotype is medium-sized. The J gene is TRBJ1-3, the V gene TRBV19; D ambiguous. V shed 3 bases and J shed 0 bases, with 9 bases lying between them. CDR3 length equals 15 residues. In germline, CDR1 is LNHDA, CDR2 SQIVND (reference sequence). The CDR3, as DNA: TGTGCCAGTAGTATTGGAGTCTCCTCTGGAAACACCATATATTTT. Its translation: CASSIGVSSGNTIYF.

This clonotype is labeled as medium-sized (0.01 to 0.1%). The genes are TRBV30 and TRBJ2-7, with 9 nucleotides matching TRBD2. Trimming removed 1 base from V and 3 bases from J; junction bases left unmatched: 4. Germline CDR1 reads GTSNPN; CDR2 reads SVGIG (reference sequence). This CDR3 comprises 14 residues. CDR3 sequence (DNA): TGTGCCTGGAGTGCGACTAGCGGCTACTACGAGCAGTACTTC. The encoded protein is CAWSATSGYYEQYF.

The gene calls are TRBV7-3 and TRBJ2-6; the D is unclear. The ends were cut back, 5 bases at V and 0 bases at J, with 11 bases in the middle. Germline V lookup: CDR1 SGHTA, CDR2 FQGTGA. The CDR3 totals 16 residues. The CDR3 loop is CASSPLGNSGANVLTF. In DNA form, the CDR3 reads TGTGCCAGCAGCCCCCTAGGGAACTCTGGGGCCAACGTCCTGACTTTC. The full variable domain, rest sourced from reference TRBV7-3 and TRBJ2-6, is GAGVSQTPSNKVTEKGKYVELRCDPISGHTALYWYRQSLGQGPEFLIYFQGTGAADDSGLPNDRFFAVRPEGSVSTLKIQRTERGDSAVYLCASSPLGNSGANVLTFGAGSRLTVL.

The chain joins TRBV2 to TRBJ1-2; D ambiguous. Trimming removed 2 bases from V and 3 bases from J, with 10 bases in between. CDR3 length: 14 amino acids. Germline V gene lookup returns CDR1 SNHLY and CDR2 FYNNEI. As DNA, the CDR3 is TGTGCCAGCAGTGAACCGGGGTTAGACTATGGCTACACCTTC. The encoded protein is CASSEPGLDYGYTF.

V is TRBV18 and J is TRBJ1-1; tentative D call: TRBD1 (5 bases). Trimming left V 5 bases short and J 0 bases short, with 10 bases between. This CDR3 comprises 14 residues. The germline CDR1 and CDR2 sequences are KGHSH and LQKENI. In nucleotides, the CDR3 is TGTGCCAGCTCAGCGGGGGGGATGAACACTGAAGCTTTCTTT. The encoded protein is CASSAGGMNTEAFF.

This clonotype occurred a few times. The chain links TRBV27 to TRBJ2-1; TRBD2 agrees at 10 bases. Trimming at V came to 6 bases and at J to 3 bases, leaving 11 bases not matched to a gene. Germline V gene lookup returns CDR1 MNHEY and CDR2 SMNVEV (reference sequence). The CDR3 covers 17 residues. DNA of the CDR3: TGTGCCAGCAGCCCCGGATGGACTAGCGGTTACTACAATGAGCAGTTCTTC. Protein sequence: CASSPGWTSGYYNEQFF.

This clonotype is classed as medium-sized (0.01 to 0.1%). This chain links TRBV7-9 with TRBJ2-1; the D gene is possibly TRBD1 (5 bases). Germline V lookup: CDR1 SEHNR, CDR2 FQNEAQ (reference sequence). Between the trimmed V and J ends, which lost 2 bases and 6 bases, there was a span of 5 bases. This CDR3 spans 12 amino acids. The CDR3 loop is CASSLQGNEQFF. Here the CDR3 DNA reads TGTGCCAGCAGCTTACAGGGCAATGAGCAGTTCTTC.

This clonotype is categorized as medium-sized (0.01 to 0.1%). J is TRBJ2-7 and V is TRBV11-1; either TRBD1 or TRBD2 may supply D (5 bases each). Germline V gene sequence: CDR1 SGHAT, CDR2 FQDESV (reference sequence). The V gene lost 8 bases and the J gene lost 2 bases, with 22 bases spanning the gap. CDR3 length: 16 amino acids. The CDR3 region has the DNA TGTGCCAGCGACCTCGACGGGGCTCGGCTCCCCTACGAGCAGTACTTC. Translated, it gives CASDLDGARLPYEQYF.

The chain has TRBV15 and TRBJ2-5; 11 bases align to TRBD1. The germline CDR1 and CDR2 sequences are LNHNV and YYDKDF (reference sequence). The V segment lost 0 bases and the J segment 4 bases; nucleotides outside the gene matches: 4. The CDR3 covers 16 residues. The CDR3 sequence: CATSRDPGTGGETQYF. CDR3 DNA sequence: TGTGCCACCAGCAGAGACCCCGGGACAGGGGGAGAGACCCAGTACTTC.

The rearrangement links TRBV10-3 to TRBJ2-2, with TRBD1 matching 7 bases. CDR1 and CDR2 (germline): ENHRY, SYGVKD. This CDR3 comprises 16 residues. The V segment lost 2 bases and the J segment 2 bases; nucleotides outside the gene matches: 5. Here the CDR3 reads CAISERGGQNTGELFF. The DNA of the CDR3 is TGTGCCATCAGTGAGAGAGGGGGCCAAAACACCGGGGAGCTGTTTTTT.

This clonotype was detected only a few times. The V and J genes are TRBV12-3 or TRBV12-4 and TRBJ1-5; TRBD1 aligns across 8 bases. V lost 10 bases, J lost 2 bases, and 10 bases stayed unmatched. CDR3 size: 15 residues. Here the CDR3 reads CAISATGEGNQPQHF. The CDR3 coding sequence is TGTGCCATCAGCGCGACAGGGGAAGGCAATCAGCCCCAGCATTTT.

The chain has TRBV4-1 and TRBJ1-2; D unclear. V was cut by 0 bases and J by 3 bases, with 8 bases left in between. Germline-derived CDR1 and CDR2 are MGHRA and YSYEKL. The CDR3 length is 14 residues. CDR3 sequence: CASSQEWQDYGYTF. Written as DNA, the CDR3 is TGCGCCAGCAGCCAAGAGTGGCAGGACTATGGCTACACCTTC.

On this clonotype: This may arise from a read error, as a much more abundant clone is one base away. The chain carries TRBV11-1 and TRBJ1-1; D is undetermined. Trimming removed 6 bases from V and 2 bases from J, with 19 bases in between. The CDR3 sequence is 16 residues long. Germline V lookup: CDR1 SGHAT, CDR2 FQDESV (reference sequence). CDR3 sequence reads: CASSIPRASINTEAFF. CDR3 sequence (DNA): TGTGCCAGCAGTATACCAAGGGCCTCCATAAACACTGAAGCTTTCTTT.